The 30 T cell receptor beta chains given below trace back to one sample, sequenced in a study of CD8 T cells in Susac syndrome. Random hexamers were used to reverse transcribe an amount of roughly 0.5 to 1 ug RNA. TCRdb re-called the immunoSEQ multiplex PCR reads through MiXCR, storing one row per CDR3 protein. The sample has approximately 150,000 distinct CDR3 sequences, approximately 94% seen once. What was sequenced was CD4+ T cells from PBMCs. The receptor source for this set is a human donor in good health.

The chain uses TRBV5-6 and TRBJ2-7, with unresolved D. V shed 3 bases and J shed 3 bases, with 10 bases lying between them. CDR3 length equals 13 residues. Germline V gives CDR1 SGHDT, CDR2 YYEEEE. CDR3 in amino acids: CASSSTPSYEQYF. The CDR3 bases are TGTGCCAGCAGCTCTACTCCGAGCTACGAGCAGTACTTC.

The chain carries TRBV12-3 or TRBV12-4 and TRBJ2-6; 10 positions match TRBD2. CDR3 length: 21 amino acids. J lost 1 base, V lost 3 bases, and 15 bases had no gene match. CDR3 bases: TGTGCCAGCAGTTTGGTAATAGCGGGAGGTTTAGTTTGGTCTGGGGCCAACGTCCTGACTTTC. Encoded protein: CASSLVIAGGLVWSGANVLTF.

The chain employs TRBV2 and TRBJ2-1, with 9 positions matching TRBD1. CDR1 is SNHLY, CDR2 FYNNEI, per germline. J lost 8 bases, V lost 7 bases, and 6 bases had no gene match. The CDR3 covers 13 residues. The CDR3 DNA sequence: TGTGCCAGCATCCTGGACAGGGGTGATGAGCAGTTCTTC. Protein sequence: CASILDRGDEQFF.

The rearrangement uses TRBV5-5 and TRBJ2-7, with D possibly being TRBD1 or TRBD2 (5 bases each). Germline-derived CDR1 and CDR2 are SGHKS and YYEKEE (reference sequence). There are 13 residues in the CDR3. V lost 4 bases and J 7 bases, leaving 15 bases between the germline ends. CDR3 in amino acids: CASSTGTPLEQYF. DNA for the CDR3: TGTGCCAGCAGCACCGGGACCCCCTTAGAGCAGTACTTC.

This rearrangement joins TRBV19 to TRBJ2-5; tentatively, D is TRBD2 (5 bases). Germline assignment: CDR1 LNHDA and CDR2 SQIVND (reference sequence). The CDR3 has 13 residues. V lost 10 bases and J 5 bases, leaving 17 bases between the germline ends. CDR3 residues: CATSGGGGETQYF. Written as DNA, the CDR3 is TGTGCCACGAGCGGAGGAGGCGGCGAGACCCAGTACTTC.

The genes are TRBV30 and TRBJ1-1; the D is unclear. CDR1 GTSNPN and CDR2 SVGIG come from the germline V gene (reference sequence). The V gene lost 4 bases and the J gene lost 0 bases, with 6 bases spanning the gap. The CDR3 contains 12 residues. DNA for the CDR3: TGTGCCTGGATGGAGTTGAACACTGAAGCTTTCTTT. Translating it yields CAWMELNTEAFF.

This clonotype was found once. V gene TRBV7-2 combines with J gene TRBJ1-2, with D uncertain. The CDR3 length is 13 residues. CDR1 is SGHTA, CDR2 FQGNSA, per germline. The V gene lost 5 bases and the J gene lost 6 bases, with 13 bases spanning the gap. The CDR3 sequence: CASSLTRKDGYTF. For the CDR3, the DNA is TGTGCCAGCAGCCTGACAAGGAAGGATGGCTACACCTTC.

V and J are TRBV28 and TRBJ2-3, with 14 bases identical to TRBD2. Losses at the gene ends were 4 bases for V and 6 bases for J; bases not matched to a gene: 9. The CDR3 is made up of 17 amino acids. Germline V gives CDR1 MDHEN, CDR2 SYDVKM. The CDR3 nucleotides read TGTGCCAGCAGTTCTCATGGACTAGCGGGAGGAGTGGATACGCAGTATTTT. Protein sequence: CASSSHGLAGGVDTQYF.

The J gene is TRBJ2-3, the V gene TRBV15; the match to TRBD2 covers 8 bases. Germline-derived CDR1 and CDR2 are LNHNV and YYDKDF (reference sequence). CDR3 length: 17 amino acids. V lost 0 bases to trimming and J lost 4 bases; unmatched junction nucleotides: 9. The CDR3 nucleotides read TGTGCCACCAGCAGAGATCCTAGCGGGCTCGGTGCAGATACGCAGTATTTT. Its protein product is CATSRDPSGLGADTQYF.

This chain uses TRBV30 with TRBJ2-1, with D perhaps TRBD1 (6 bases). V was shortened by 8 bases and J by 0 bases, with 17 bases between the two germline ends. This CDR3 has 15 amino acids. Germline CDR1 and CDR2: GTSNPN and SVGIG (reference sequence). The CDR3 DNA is TGTGCCAGAAAGACAGGTCTGAGCTCCTACAATGAGCAGTTCTTC. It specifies CARKTGLSSYNEQFF.

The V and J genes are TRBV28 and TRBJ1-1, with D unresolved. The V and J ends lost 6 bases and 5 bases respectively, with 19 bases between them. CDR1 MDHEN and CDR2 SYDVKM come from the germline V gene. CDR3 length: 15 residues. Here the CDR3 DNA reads TGTGCCAGCAGCTCGGCGACGGGCCTAGATACTGAAGCTTTCTTT. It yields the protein CASSSATGLDTEAFF.

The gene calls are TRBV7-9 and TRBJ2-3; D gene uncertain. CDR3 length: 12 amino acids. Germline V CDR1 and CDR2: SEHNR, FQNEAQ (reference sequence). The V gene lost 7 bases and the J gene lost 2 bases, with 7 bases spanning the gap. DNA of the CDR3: TGTGCCAGCAATGGACCCACAGATACGCAGTATTTT. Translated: CASNGPTDTQYF.

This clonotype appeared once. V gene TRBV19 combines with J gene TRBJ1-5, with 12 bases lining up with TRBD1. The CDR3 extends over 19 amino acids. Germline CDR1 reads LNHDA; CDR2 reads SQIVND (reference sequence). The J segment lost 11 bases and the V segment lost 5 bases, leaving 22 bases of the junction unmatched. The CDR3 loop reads CASSPPRDRGPHGVRAQHF. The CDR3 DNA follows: TGTGCCAGTAGTCCCCCCCGGGACAGGGGGCCCCACGGGGTGAGGGCCCAGCATTTT.

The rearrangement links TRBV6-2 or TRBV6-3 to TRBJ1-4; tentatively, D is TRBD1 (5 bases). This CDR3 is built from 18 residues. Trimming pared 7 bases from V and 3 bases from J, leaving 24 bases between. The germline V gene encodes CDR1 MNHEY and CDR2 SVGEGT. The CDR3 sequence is CASTMGMTVGPANEKLFF. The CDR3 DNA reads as TGTGCCAGCACCATGGGGATGACAGTGGGGCCGGCTAATGAAAAACTGTTTTTT.

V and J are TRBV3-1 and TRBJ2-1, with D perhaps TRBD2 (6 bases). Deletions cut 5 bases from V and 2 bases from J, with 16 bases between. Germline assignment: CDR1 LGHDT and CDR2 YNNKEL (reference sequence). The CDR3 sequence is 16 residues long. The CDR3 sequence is CASSSPAGGTYNEQFF. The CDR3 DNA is TGTGCCAGCAGCTCGCCCGCGGGCGGGACCTACAATGAGCAGTTCTTC.

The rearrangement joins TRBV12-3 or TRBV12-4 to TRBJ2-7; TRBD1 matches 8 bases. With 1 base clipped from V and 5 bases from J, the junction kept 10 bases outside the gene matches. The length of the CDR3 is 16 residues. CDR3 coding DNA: TGTGCCAGCAGTTTAGGGGACAGGATTTCAGGCGACGAGCAGTACTTC. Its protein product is CASSLGDRISGDEQYF.

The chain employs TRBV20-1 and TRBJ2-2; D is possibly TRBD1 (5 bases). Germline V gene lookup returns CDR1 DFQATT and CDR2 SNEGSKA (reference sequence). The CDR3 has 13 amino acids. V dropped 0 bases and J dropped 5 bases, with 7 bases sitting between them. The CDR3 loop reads CSAREGRTGELFF. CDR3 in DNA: TGCAGTGCTAGAGAGGGGCGTACCGGGGAGCTGTTTTTT.

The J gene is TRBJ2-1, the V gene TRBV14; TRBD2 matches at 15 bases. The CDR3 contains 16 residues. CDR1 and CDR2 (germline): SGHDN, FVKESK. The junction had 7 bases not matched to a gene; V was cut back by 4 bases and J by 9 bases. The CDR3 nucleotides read TGTGCCAGCAGCCCCGGGAAGGGACTAGCGGGAGGTGAGCAGTTCTTC. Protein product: CASSPGKGLAGGEQFF.

The CDR3 spells CASSVGSSAGTDTQYF. CDR3 DNA sequence: TGTGCCAGCAGCGTAGGGTCCTCAGCGGGGACAGATACGCAGTATTTT. The chain links TRBV9 to TRBJ2-3; 7 positions agree with TRBD2. CDR1 SGDLS and CDR2 YYNGEE come from the germline V gene. This CDR3 contains 16 residues. V shed 0 bases, J shed 3 bases, and the junction held 7 bases outside the gene matches.

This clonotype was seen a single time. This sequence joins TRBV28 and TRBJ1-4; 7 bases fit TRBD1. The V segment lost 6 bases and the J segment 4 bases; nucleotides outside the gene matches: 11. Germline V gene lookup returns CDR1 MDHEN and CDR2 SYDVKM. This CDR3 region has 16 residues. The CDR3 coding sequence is TGTGCCAGCAGCACTTCCTCGGGACAGTTTAATGAAAAACTGTTTTTT. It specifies CASSTSSGQFNEKLFF.

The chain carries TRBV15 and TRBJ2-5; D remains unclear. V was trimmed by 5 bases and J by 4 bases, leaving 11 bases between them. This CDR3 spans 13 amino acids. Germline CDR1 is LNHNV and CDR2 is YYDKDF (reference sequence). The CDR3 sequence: CATSSGTVETQYF. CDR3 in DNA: TGTGCCACCAGCTCCGGAACAGTAGAGACCCAGTACTTC.

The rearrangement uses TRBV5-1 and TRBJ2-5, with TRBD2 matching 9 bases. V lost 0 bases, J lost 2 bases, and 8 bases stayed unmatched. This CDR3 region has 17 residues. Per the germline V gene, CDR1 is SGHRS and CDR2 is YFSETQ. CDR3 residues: CASSLDPSGTTQETQYF. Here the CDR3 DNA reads TGCGCCAGCAGCTTGGATCCTAGCGGGACGACACAAGAGACCCAGTACTTC.

The CDR3 DNA reads as TGTGCCAGCAGGACACTAGCGGGAGGGAACGAGCAGTACTTC. This gives the protein CASRTLAGGNEQYF. The rearrangement uses TRBV7-2 and TRBJ2-7; 13 bases align to TRBD2. V lost 6 bases, J lost 5 bases, and 4 bases stayed unmatched. The CDR3 has 14 amino acids. CDR1 is SGHTA and CDR2 is FQGNSA in the germline V gene.

The CDR3 is CSANPGLAGDESEQYF. The CDR3 DNA sequence: TGCAGTGCGAACCCCGGACTAGCGGGAGACGAGAGCGAGCAGTACTTC. The chain couples TRBV20-1 to TRBJ2-7, with 13 bases matching TRBD2. After removal of 6 bases from V and 6 bases from J, the junction contained 14 bases not matched to a gene. The CDR3 runs 16 residues. In germline, CDR1 is DFQATT, CDR2 SNEGSKA (reference sequence).

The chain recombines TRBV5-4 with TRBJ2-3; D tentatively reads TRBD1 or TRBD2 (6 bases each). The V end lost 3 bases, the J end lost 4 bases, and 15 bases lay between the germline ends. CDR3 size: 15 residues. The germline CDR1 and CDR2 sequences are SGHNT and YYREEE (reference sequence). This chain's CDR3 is CASSSGGGSPDTQYF. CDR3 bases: TGTGCCAGCAGCTCCGGGGGCGGGTCCCCAGATACGCAGTATTTT.

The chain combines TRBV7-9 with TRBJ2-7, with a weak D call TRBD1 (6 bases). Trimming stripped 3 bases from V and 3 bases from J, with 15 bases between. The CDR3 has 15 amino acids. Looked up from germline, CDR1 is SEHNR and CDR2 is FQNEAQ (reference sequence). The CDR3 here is CASSFSRDTRYEQYF. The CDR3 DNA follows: TGTGCCAGCAGCTTCAGCCGGGACACCCGCTACGAGCAGTACTTC.

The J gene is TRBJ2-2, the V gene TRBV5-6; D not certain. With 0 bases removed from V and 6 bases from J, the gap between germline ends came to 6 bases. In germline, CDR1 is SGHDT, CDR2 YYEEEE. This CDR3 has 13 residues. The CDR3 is CASSLGSSGELFF. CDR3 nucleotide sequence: TGTGCCAGCAGCTTGGGTTCGTCCGGGGAGCTGTTTTTT.

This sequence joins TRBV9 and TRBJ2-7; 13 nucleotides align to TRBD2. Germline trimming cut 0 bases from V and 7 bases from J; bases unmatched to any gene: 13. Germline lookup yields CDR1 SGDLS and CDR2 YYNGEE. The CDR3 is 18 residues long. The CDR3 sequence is CASSVAPRLAGGIVEQYF. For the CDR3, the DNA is TGTGCCAGCAGCGTAGCTCCGAGACTAGCGGGAGGAATCGTAGAGCAGTACTTC.

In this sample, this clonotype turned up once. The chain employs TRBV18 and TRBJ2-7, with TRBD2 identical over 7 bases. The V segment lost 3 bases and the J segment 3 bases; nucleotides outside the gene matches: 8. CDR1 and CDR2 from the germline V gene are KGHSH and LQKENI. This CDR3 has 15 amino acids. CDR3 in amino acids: CASSPLREGHYEQYF. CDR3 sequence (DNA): TGTGCCAGCTCACCCCTTAGGGAGGGCCACTACGAGCAGTACTTC.

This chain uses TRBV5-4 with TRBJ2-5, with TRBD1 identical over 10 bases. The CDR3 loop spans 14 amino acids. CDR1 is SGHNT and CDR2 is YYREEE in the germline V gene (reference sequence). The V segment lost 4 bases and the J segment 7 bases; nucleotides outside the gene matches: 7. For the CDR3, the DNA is TGTGCCAGCAGCGTGGACAGGGGGAAGGGGACCCAGTACTTC. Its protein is CASSVDRGKGTQYF.